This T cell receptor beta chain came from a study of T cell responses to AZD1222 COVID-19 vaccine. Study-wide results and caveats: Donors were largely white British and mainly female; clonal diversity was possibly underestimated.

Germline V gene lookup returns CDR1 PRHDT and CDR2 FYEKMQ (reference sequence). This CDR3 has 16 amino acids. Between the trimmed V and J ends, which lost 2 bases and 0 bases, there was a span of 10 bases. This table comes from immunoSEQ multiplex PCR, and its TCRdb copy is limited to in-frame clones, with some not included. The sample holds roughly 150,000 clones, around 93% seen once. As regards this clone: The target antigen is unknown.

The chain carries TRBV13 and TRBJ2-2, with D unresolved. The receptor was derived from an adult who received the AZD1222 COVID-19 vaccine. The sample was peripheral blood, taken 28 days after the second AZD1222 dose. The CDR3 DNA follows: TGTGCCAGCAGCTTACGAGTTAATACGAACACCGGGGAGCTGTTTTTT. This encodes CASSLRVNTNTGELFF. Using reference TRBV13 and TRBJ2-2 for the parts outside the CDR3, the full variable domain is AAGVIQSPRHLIKEKRETATLKCYPIPRHDTVYWYQQGPGQDPQFLISFYEKMQSDKGSIPDRFSAQQFSDYHSELNMSSLELGDSALYFCASSLRVNTNTGELFFGEGSRLTVL.